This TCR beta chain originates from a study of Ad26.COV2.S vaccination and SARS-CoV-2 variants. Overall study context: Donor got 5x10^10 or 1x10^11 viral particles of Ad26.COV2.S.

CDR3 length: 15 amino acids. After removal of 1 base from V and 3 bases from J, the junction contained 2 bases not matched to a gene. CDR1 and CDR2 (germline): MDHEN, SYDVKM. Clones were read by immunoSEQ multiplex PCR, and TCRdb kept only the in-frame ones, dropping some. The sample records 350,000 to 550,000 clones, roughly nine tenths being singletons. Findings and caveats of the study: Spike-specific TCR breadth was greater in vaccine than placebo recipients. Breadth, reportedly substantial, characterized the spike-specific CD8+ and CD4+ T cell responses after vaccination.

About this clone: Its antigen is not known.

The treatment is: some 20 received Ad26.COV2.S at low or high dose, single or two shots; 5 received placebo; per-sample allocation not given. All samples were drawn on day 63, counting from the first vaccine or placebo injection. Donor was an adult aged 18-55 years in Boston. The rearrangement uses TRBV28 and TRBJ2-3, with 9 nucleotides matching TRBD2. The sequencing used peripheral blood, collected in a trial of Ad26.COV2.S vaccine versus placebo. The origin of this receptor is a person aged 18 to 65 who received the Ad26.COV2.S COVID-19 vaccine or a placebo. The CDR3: CASSLSAGGTDTQYF. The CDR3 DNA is TGTGCCAGCAGTTTATCCGCGGGGGGGACAGATACGCAGTATTTT. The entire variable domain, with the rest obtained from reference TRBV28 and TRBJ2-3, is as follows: DVKVTQSSRYLVKRTGEKVFLECVQDMDHENMFWYRQDPGLGLRLIYFSYDVKMKEKGDIPEGYSVSREKKERFSLILESASTNQTSMYLCASSLSAGGTDTQYFGPGTRLTVL.